The rows below give T cell receptor beta chains drawn from one sample of a study of blood T cell repertoires in COVID-19. TCRdb keeps only in-frame clones here, not all; method: immunoSEQ multiplex PCR. The data hold hundreds of thousands of clones, with 86% observed a single time. The material sequenced was peripheral blood. All receptors come from a woman aged 30 to 39 with active or convalescent COVID-19. Each CDR3 is given with its conserved first and last residue. D genes are given only for firm matches. A clone size is listed for some rows: how often the clone was seen (once, few, many), or a class if it is expanded.

v_gene	d_gene	abundance	j_gene	CDR3aa	CDR3nt
TRBV11-2	.	.	TRBJ1-6	CASSLAENSPLHF	TGTGCCAGCAGCTTAGCGGAGAATTCACCCCTCCACTTT
TRBV18	.	.	TRBJ1-2	CASSEAGYGYTF	TGTGCCAGCTCAGAGGCTGGCTATGGCTACACCTTC
TRBV9	.	.	TRBJ2-3	CASSAMQVDTQYF	TGTGCCAGCAGCGCCATGCAGGTGGATACGCAGTATTTT
TRBV5-1	.	.	TRBJ2-7	CASTPVASYEQYF	TGCGCCAGCACGCCCGTGGCCTCCTACGAGCAGTACTTC
TRBV2	.	once	TRBJ1-3	CASSEARGAGNTIYF	TGTGCCAGCAGTGAAGCTAGGGGTGCTGGAAACACCATATATTTT
TRBV27	.	.	TRBJ1-2	CASSLTGNYGYTF	TGTGCCAGCAGTTTGACGGGGAACTATGGCTACACCTTC
TRBV6-5	.	.	TRBJ2-5	CATWEGGGRQETQYF	TGTGCCACGTGGGAGGGGGGGGGAAGACAAGAGACCCAGTACTTC
TRBV27	TRBD2	.	TRBJ2-7	CASSRGTSGEYF	TGTGCCAGCAGCCGCGGGACTAGCGGGGAGTACTTC
TRBV10-2	TRBD1	.	TRBJ1-1	CASSEFSGTGNTEAFF	TGCGCCAGCAGTGAGTTTTCGGGGACAGGGAACACTGAAGCTTTCTTT
TRBV13	TRBD2	.	TRBJ2-5	CASSLSRWEGQEETQYF	TGTGCCAGCAGCTTATCGAGGTGGGAGGGCCAGGAGGAGACCCAGTACTTC
TRBV3-1/TRBV3-2	.	once	TRBJ2-7	CASSQATSYEQYF	TGTGCCAGCAGCCAGGCCACCTCCTACGAGCAGTACTTC
TRBV29-1	.	.	TRBJ2-2	CSVLWGLATGELFF	TGCAGCGTGTTATGGGGGCTAGCCACCGGGGAGCTGTTTTTT
TRBV7-9	.	.	TRBJ1-2	CASSLMGHNYGYTF	TGTGCCAGCAGCTTAATGGGACACAACTATGGCTACACCTTC
TRBV6-1	TRBD2	.	TRBJ2-2	CARSEATGGPGELFF	TGTGCCCGCAGTGAAGCGACGGGGGGGCCCGGGGAGCTGTTTTTT
TRBV29-1	.	.	TRBJ2-1	CSVEDLTGQGIHNEQFF	TGCAGCGTTGAAGATCTAACGGGTCAGGGTATCCACAATGAGCAGTTCTTC
TRBV7-9	.	.	TRBJ1-2	CASSTVGTNLLNYGYTF	TGTGCCAGCAGCACCGTGGGTACTAACCTCCTTAACTATGGCTACACCTTC
TRBV5-4	.	.	TRBJ1-2	CASSLEGDPGGYTF	TGTGCCAGCAGCTTGGAGGGGGACCCGGGCGGCTACACCTTC
TRBV25-1	TRBD1	.	TRBJ1-2	CASSPPGQGNYGYTF	TGTGCCAGCAGTCCACCGGGACAGGGTAACTATGGCTACACCTTC
TRBV4-1	.	once	TRBJ1-3	CASSQPPTGTAGNTIYF	TGCGCCAGCAGCCAGCCGCCTACCGGGACTGCAGGAAACACCATATATTTT
TRBV4-1	.	.	TRBJ2-2	CASSLKRAGNTGELFF	TGCGCCAGCAGCCTAAAGCGGGCCGGGAACACCGGGGAGCTGTTTTTT
TRBV2	.	few	TRBJ2-7	CASESSLYSYEQYF	TGTGCCAGCGAGTCTAGCCTTTACTCCTACGAGCAGTACTTC
TRBV6-5	TRBD2	few	TRBJ2-7	CASGGGVGGSYEQYF	TGTGCCAGCGGAGGAGGGGTTGGCGGGAGTTATGAGCAGTACTTC
TRBV6-5	.	few	TRBJ1-1	CASFGPNTEAFF	TGTGCCTCCTTTGGCCCGAACACTGAAGCTTTCTTT
TRBV25-1	TRBD1	few	TRBJ1-1	CASSEPGTGGLAFF	TGTGCCAGCAGTGAACCCGGGACAGGGGGCTTAGCTTTCTTT
TRBV19	.	.	TRBJ2-7	CASSFGADYQQYF	TGTGCCAGTAGTTTTGGGGCGGACTACCAGCAGTACTTC
TRBV27	.	.	TRBJ2-1	CASSSHHQDPFTYNEQFF	TGTGCCAGCAGTTCACATCACCAAGATCCGTTTACCTACAATGAGCAGTTCTTC
TRBV19	.	few	TRBJ2-4	CASRRADLGDIQYF	TGTGCCAGTAGGCGGGCCGACCTGGGAGACATTCAGTACTTC
TRBV3-1/TRBV3-2	.	.	TRBJ1-5	CASSLNRVNQPQHF	TGTGCCAGCAGCCTAAATCGGGTTAATCAGCCCCAGCATTTT
TRBV11-2	TRBD2	.	TRBJ2-1	CASSLASGRYGTEQFF	TGTGCCAGCAGCTTAGCTAGCGGGAGGTACGGGACTGAGCAGTTCTTC
TRBV3-1/TRBV3-2	.	.	TRBJ1-1	CASSQVLNRVAFF	TGTGCCAGCAGCCAAGTCTTAAACAGGGTTGCTTTCTTT
TRBV6-5	.	.	TRBJ1-1	CASNRGWNTEAFF	TGTGCCAGCAATAGGGGGTGGAACACTGAAGCTTTCTTT
TRBV3-1/TRBV3-2	TRBD1	.	TRBJ2-7	CASSYNPGQSYEQYF	TGTGCCAGCAGCTACAACCCGGGACAGTCCTACGAGCAGTACTTC